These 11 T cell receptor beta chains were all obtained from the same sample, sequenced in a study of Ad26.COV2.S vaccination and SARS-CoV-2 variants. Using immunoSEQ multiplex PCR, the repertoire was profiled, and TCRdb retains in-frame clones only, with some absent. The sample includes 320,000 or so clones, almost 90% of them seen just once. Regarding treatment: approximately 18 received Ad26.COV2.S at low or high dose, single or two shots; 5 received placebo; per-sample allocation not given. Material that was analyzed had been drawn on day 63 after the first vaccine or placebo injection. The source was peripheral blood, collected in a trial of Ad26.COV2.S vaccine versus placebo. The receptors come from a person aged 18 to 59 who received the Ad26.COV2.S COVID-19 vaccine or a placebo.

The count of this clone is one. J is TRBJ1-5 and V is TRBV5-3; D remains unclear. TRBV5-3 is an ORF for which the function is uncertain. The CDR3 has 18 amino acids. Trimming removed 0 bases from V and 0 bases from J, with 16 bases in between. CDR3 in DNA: TGTGCCAGAAGCTTGGTCACAGTCTCCCCCGATAGCAATCAGCCCCAGCATTTT. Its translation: CARSLVTVSPDSNQPQHF.

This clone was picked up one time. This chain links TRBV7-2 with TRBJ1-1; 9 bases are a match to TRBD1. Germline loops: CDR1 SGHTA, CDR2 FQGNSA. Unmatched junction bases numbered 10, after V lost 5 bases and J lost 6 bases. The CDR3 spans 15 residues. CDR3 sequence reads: CASSRWTGEAAEAFF. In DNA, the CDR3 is TGTGCCAGCAGCCGCTGGACAGGGGAGGCGGCTGAAGCTTTCTTT.

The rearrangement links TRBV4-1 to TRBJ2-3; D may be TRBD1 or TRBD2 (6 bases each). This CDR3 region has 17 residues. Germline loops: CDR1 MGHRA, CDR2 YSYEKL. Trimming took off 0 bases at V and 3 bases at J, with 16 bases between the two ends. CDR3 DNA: TGCGCCAGCAGCCAAGATAGGCCTAGGGGGAGGACAGATACGCAGTATTTT. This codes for CASSQDRPRGRTDTQYF.

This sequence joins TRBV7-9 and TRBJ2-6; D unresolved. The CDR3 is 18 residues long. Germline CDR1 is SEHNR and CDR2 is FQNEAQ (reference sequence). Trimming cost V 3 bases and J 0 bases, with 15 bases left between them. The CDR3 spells CASSFLPGRSSGANVLTF. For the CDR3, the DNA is TGTGCCAGCAGCTTCCTTCCGGGCAGAAGCTCTGGGGCCAACGTCCTGACTTTC.

CDR3 loop: CASSLAQGASYEQYF. DNA of the CDR3: TGTGCCAGCAGCTTAGCACAGGGGGCGTCCTACGAGCAGTACTTC. The chain is built from TRBV13 and TRBJ2-7; TRBD1 agrees at 9 bases. V dropped 1 base and J dropped 1; count of bases not matched to a gene: 2. CDR1 and CDR2 (germline): PRHDT, FYEKMQ (reference sequence). CDR3 length equals 15 residues.

CDR3 DNA sequence: TGTGCCAGCAGCTCAGGCCTAGGCTCTTATGAGCAGTTCTTC. It encodes CASSSGLGSYEQFF. J is TRBJ2-1 and V is TRBV9; D unresolved. The CDR3 covers 14 residues. Germline V gene data show CDR1 as SGDLS and CDR2 as YYNGEE. V lost 4 bases, J lost 8 bases, and 16 bases lay in between.

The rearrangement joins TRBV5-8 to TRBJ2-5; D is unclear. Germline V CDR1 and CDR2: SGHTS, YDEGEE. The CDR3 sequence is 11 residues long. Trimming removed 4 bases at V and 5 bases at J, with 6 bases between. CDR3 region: CASSLRETQYF. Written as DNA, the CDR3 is TGTGCCAGCAGCCTGAGGGAGACCCAGTACTTC. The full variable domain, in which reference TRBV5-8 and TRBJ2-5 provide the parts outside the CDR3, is EAGVTQSPTHLIKTRGQQATLRCSPISGHTSVYWYQQALGLGLQFLLWYDEGEERNRGNFPPRFSGRQFPNYSSELNVNALELEDSALYLCASSLRETQYFGPGTRLLVL.

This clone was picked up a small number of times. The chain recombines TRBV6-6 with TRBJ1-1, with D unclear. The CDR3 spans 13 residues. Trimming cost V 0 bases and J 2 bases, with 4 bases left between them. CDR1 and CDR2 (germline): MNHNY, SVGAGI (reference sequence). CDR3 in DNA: TGTGCCAGCAGTTACTCTGAAAACACTGAAGCTTTCTTT. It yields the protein CASSYSENTEAFF.

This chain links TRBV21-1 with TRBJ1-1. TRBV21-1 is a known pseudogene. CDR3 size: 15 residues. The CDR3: CASSTARPKGTEAFF. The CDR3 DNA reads TGTGCCAGCAGCACGGCAAGGCCAAAGGGCACTGAAGCTTTCTTT.

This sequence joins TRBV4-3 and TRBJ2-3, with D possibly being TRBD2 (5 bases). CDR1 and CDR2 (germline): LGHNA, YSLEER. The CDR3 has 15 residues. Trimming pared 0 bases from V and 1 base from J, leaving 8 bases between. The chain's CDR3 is CASSQDSSGTDTQYF. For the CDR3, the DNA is TGCGCCAGCAGCCAAGATAGTAGCGGCACAGATACGCAGTATTTT.

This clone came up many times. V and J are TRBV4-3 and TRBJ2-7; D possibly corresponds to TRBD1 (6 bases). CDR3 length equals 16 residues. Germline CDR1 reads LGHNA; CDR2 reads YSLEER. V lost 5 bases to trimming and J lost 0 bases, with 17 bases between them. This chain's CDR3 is CASSENNRVPSYEQYF. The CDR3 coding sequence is TGCGCCAGCAGCGAAAACAACAGGGTCCCCTCCTACGAGCAGTACTTC.